Below are 17 T cell receptor beta chains sequenced from a single sample in a study of cytomegalovirus exposure and HLA in healthy donors. The PCR had 60 Vbeta and 13 Jbeta primers. TCRdb keeps only in-frame clones here, not all; method: immunoSEQ multiplex PCR. This repertoire shows some 130,000 clones, approximately 78% found once; its top ten account for less than 6.5%. The sequenced sample consisted of PBMCs. The source is a woman aged 40 to 50 in good health and CMV-seropositive.

V and J are TRBV2 and TRBJ1-2; D not resolved. This CDR3 is 13 amino acids long. The germline gives CDR1 SNHLY, CDR2 FYNNEI. The V end was cut by 1 base, the J end by 4 bases, with 7 bases between. CDR3 in DNA: TGTGCCAGCAGTGAAGGAGGCGTCTATGGCTACACCTTC. It specifies CASSEGGVYGYTF.

V gene TRBV7-2 combines with J gene TRBJ2-7, with TRBD2 identical over 10 bases. The CDR3 sequence is 14 residues long. Germline values: CDR1 SGHTA, CDR2 FQGNSA. The V gene end was trimmed by 4 bases and the J gene end by 3 bases; junction bases not matched to a gene: 3. CDR3 loop: CASSSSSGSYEQYF. The CDR3 region has the DNA TGTGCCAGCAGCTCGTCTAGCGGGAGCTACGAGCAGTACTTC.

CDR3 in DNA: TGTGCCAGCAGTTCCAACCCCAGGGGGACCTACGAGCAGTACTTC. Residues: CASSSNPRGTYEQYF. The chain joins TRBV27 to TRBJ2-7, with 7 bases matching TRBD1. With 4 bases clipped from V and 2 bases from J, the junction kept 8 bases outside the gene matches. Looked up from germline, CDR1 is MNHEY and CDR2 is SMNVEV (reference sequence). This CDR3 is built from 15 residues.

J is TRBJ1-1 and V is TRBV2, with a weak D call TRBD1 (5 bases). The V and J ends lost 6 bases and 0 bases respectively, with 20 bases between them. Germline V lookup: CDR1 SNHLY, CDR2 FYNNEI. The CDR3 has 17 residues. CDR3 nucleotide sequence: TGTGCCAGCAGATATTGGGGAAGACAGTTCATGAACACTGAAGCTTTCTTT. Its protein product is CASRYWGRQFMNTEAFF.

The chain recombines TRBV5-1 with TRBJ2-2; TRBD2 matches 8 bases. V gave up 0 bases and J gave up 3 bases; unmatched junction bases: 13. The CDR3 spans 19 residues. The germline gives CDR1 SGHRS, CDR2 YFSETQ. This chain's CDR3 is CASSLEPAGTRSDTGELFF. DNA of the CDR3: TGCGCCAGCAGCTTGGAGCCCGCCGGGACTAGGTCTGACACCGGGGAGCTGTTTTTT.

This clone came up once. The chain links TRBV11-2 to TRBJ2-5; TRBD1 aligns across 7 bases. The CDR3 runs to 16 residues. Losses at the gene ends were 1 base for V and 0 bases for J; bases not matched to a gene: 5. The germline CDR1 and CDR2 sequences are SGHAT and FQNNGV. The CDR3 here is CASSLGGTDHQETQYF. CDR3 DNA: TGTGCCAGCAGCTTAGGGGGGACAGATCACCAAGAGACCCAGTACTTC. The full variable domain, rest sourced from reference TRBV11-2 and TRBJ2-5, is EAGVAQSPRYKIIEKRQSVAFWCNPISGHATLYWYQQILGQGPKLLIQFQNNGVVDDSQLPKDRFSAERLKGVDSTLKIQPAKLEDSAVYLCASSLGGTDHQETQYFGPGTRLLVL.

The gene calls are TRBV27 and TRBJ2-1; 8 bases agree with TRBD2. CDR3 size: 15 residues. Per the germline V gene, CDR1 is MNHEY and CDR2 is SMNVEV (reference sequence). V shed 8 bases and J 1 base; nucleotides not matched to a gene: 7. The CDR3, as DNA: TGTGCCAGCCGAAGAGCGGGAGTTTCCTACAATGAGCAGTTCTTC. Protein product: CASRRAGVSYNEQFF.

The chain recombines TRBV5-1 with TRBJ2-2, with D possibly TRBD1 on 6 matching bases. V gave up 3 bases and J gave up 3 bases, with 9 bases separating them. The CDR3 length is 14 residues. Germline lookup yields CDR1 SGHRS and CDR2 YFSETQ. This CDR3 reads CASSSQGDTGELFF. The CDR3 DNA sequence: TGCGCCAGCAGCTCACAGGGTGACACCGGGGAGCTGTTTTTT. The entire variable domain, with the rest obtained from reference TRBV5-1 and TRBJ2-2, is as follows: KAGVTQTPRYLIKTRGQQVTLSCSPISGHRSVSWYQQTPGQGLQFLFEYFSETQRNKGNFPGRFSGRQFSNSRSEMNVSTLELGDSALYLCASSSQGDTGELFFGEGSRLTVL.

Concerning this clone itself: A read error may produce the germline difference seen at one junction end. The chain has TRBV7-7 and TRBJ2-1, with D tentatively TRBD2 (5 bases). Germline-derived CDR1 and CDR2 are SSHAT and FNYEAQ (reference sequence). The CDR3 contains 15 residues. The CDR3 bases are TGTGCTAGCAGCTTATCCGAGAGCGGAGAGGATGAGCAGTTCTTC. This encodes CASSLSESGEDEQFF. The variable domain in full, completed from reference TRBV7-7 and TRBJ2-1, reads GAGVSQSPRYKVTKRGQDVTLRCDPISSHATLYWYQQALGQGPEFLTYFNYEAQPDKSGLPSDRFSAERPEGSISTLTIQRTEQRDSAMYRCASSLSESGEDEQFFGPGTRLTVL.

The rearrangement uses TRBV7-3 and TRBJ2-3; 9 nucleotides agree with TRBD2. The J segment lost 4 bases and the V segment lost 5 bases, leaving 7 bases of the junction unmatched. Germline loops: CDR1 SGHTA, CDR2 FQGTGA. CDR3 length: 15 residues. CDR3 DNA sequence: TGTGCCAGCAGCCCGACTAGCGGACCACCAGATACGCAGTATTTT. Encoded protein: CASSPTSGPPDTQYF.

Here the CDR3 reads CASSQAAGGPGEQFF. CDR3 nucleotides: TGTGCCAGCAGCCAAGCAGCGGGAGGGCCAGGTGAGCAGTTCTTC. V usage is TRBV14 and J usage is TRBJ2-1, with 10 bases identical to TRBD2. Germline V CDR1 and CDR2: SGHDN, FVKESK. The CDR3 loop spans 15 amino acids. V lost 1 base, J lost 9 bases, and 6 bases stayed unmatched.

This clone occurred once. The chain employs TRBV5-6 and TRBJ1-5; the D is unclear. Trimming pared 4 bases from V and 6 bases from J, leaving 11 bases between. CDR3 length: 13 amino acids. Germline CDR1 is SGHDT and CDR2 is YYEEEE. The CDR3 sequence: CASSLGEVQPQHF. In DNA form, the CDR3 reads TGTGCCAGCAGCCTCGGGGAGGTTCAGCCCCAGCATTTT. The whole variable domain, filled in from reference TRBV5-6 and TRBJ1-5, reads DAGVTQSPTHLIKTRGQQVTLRCSPKSGHDTVSWYQQALGQGPQFIFQYYEEEERQRGNFPDRFSGHQFPNYSSELNVNALLLGDSALYLCASSLGEVQPQHFGDGTRLSIL.

In its sample, this clone was seen a few times. The chain uses TRBV6-1 and TRBJ2-7; D might be TRBD1 (5 bases). Deletions cut 6 bases from V and 3 bases from J, with 15 bases between. There are 14 residues in the CDR3. In germline, CDR1 is MNHNS, CDR2 SASEGT. CDR3 loop: CASSSAGPRYEQYF. CDR3 DNA sequence: TGTGCCAGCAGCTCGGCAGGGCCGCGCTACGAGCAGTACTTC.

The V and J genes are TRBV9 and TRBJ1-1, with D tentatively TRBD1 (5 bases). Germline loops: CDR1 SGDLS, CDR2 YYNGEE. The CDR3 contains 14 residues. The V and J ends lost 5 bases and 4 bases respectively, with 15 bases between them. For the CDR3, the DNA is TGTGCCAGCAGTTCAGGGATCCTTAGCACTGAAGCTTTCTTT. The encoded protein is CASSSGILSTEAFF. Full variable domain (rest looked up from reference TRBV9 and TRBJ1-1): DSGVTQTPKHLITATGQRVTLRCSPRSGDLSVYWYQQSLDQGLQFLIQYYNGEERAKGNILERFSAQQFPDLHSELNLSSLELGDSALYFCASSSGILSTEAFFGQGTRLTVV.

This clone has just one count. This chain connects TRBV19 to TRBJ1-2; D might be TRBD1 (5 bases). The CDR3 length is 14 residues. The germline V gene has CDR1 LNHDA and CDR2 SQIVND (reference sequence). The V end lost 5 bases, the J end lost 1 base, and 11 bases lay between the germline ends. CDR3 sequence reads: CASSLMGGNYGYTF. As DNA, the CDR3 is TGTGCCAGTAGTCTTATGGGGGGTAACTATGGCTACACCTTC.

This clone showed up just a few times. The rearrangement uses TRBV28 and TRBJ2-2; the match to TRBD1 covers 7 bases. This CDR3 is built from 14 residues. Germline CDR1 MDHEN, CDR2 SYDVKM. Trimming at V came to 6 bases and at J to 3 bases, leaving 4 bases not matched to a gene. The CDR3 protein is CASRPGTDTGELFF. In nucleotides, the CDR3 is TGTGCCAGCAGACCCGGGACAGACACCGGGGAGCTGTTTTTT.

The V and J genes are TRBV11-2 and TRBJ2-5; D unclear. Trimming cost V 1 base and J 2 bases, with 2 bases left between them. Germline CDR1 is SGHAT and CDR2 is FQNNGV. CDR3 length equals 12 residues. CDR3 amino acids: CASSLAQETQYF. The DNA of the CDR3 is TGTGCCAGCAGCTTAGCTCAAGAGACCCAGTACTTC.